These T cell receptor beta chains were read from a single sample in a study of CD8+ T cells in alopecia areata. Measured with immunoSEQ multiplex PCR; TCRdb has only the in-frame clones, and not every one. The table shows under 350,000 clones, with over 45% occurring only once. The sequencing here drew on CD4+ T cells sorted from blood, taken at week 24, from a patient treated with tofacitinib. The receptors were sampled from a human donor with alopecia areata. Each CDR3 is given with its conserved first and last residue. D genes are given only for firm matches. The size entry is marked missing in some rows and otherwise reads once, few, many or a size class.

size,J,length,V,D,CDR3,DNA
.,TRBJ1-4,13,TRBV13,.,CASSTLRGEKLFF,TGTGCCAGCAGCACCCTGCGGGGCGAAAAACTGTTTTTT
.,TRBJ1-1,13,TRBV5-1,.,CASSSTGRTEAFF,TGCGCCAGCAGCTCAACAGGGCGAACTGAAGCTTTCTTT
few,TRBJ1-2,12,TRBV13,TRBD1,CASSLQGYGYTF,TGTGCCAGCAGCCTACAGGGGTATGGCTACACCTTC
few,TRBJ2-4,12,TRBV29-1,.,CSVTGRLAIQYF,TGCAGCGTTACAGGACGCTTGGCCATTCAGTACTTC
.,TRBJ1-5,13,TRBV18,.,CASSQENNQPQHF,TGTGCCAGCTCACAGGAGAACAATCAGCCCCAGCATTTT
.,TRBJ1-1,14,TRBV4-1,.,CASSQVQAGTEAFF,TGCGCCAGCAGCCAAGTGCAGGCAGGGACTGAAGCTTTCTTT
.,TRBJ2-5,15,TRBV5-4,TRBD2,CASSLSGTSKETQYF,TGTGCCAGCAGCTTATCCGGGACTAGCAAAGAGACCCAGTACTTC
.,TRBJ2-5,13,TRBV6-5,.,CASTEESLETQYF,TGTGCCAGCACGGAGGAAAGTTTAGAGACCCAGTACTTC
many,TRBJ1-6,14,TRBV7-2,TRBD1,CASSQQGGNSPLHF,TGTGCCAGCAGCCAACAGGGGGGGAATTCACCCCTCCACTTT
.,TRBJ2-2,13,TRBV19,.,CASMGGRTGELFF,TGTGCCAGTATGGGAGGTCGGACCGGGGAGCTGTTTTTT
.,TRBJ2-5,15,TRBV30,.,CAWRLGPGSGETQYF,TGTGCCTGGAGATTGGGACCCGGGAGCGGAGAGACCCAGTACTTC
once,TRBJ2-2,14,TRBV6-1,TRBD1,CASRFDRGLGELFF,TGTGCCAGCAGATTCGACAGGGGGCTCGGGGAGCTGTTTTTT
.,TRBJ1-1,14,TRBV6-5,.,CASSYPRENTEAFF,TGTGCCAGCAGTTACCCACGGGAGAACACTGAAGCTTTCTTT
.,TRBJ1-1,14,TRBV30,.,CAWTYRLMNTEAFF,TGTGCCTGGACCTACAGGCTAATGAACACTGAAGCTTTCTTT
few,TRBJ2-7,15,TRBV7-8,.,CASSLGPAERYEQYF,TGTGCCAGCAGCTTAGGGCCAGCGGAGCGCTACGAGCAGTACTTC
.,TRBJ1-2,11,TRBV30,.,CAWSSGGGYTF,TGTGCCTGGAGCTCCGGCGGTGGCTACACCTTC
.,TRBJ2-7,16,TRBV4-1,.,CASSHPPAGSSYEQYF,TGCGCCAGCAGCCACCCCCCGGCAGGGAGCTCCTACGAGCAGTACTTC
.,TRBJ2-5,11,TRBV7-6,.,CASSLSETQYF,TGTGCCAGCAGCTTAAGCGAGACCCAGTACTTC
.,TRBJ1-2,12,TRBV10-3,.,CAISGMSFGYTF,TGTGCCATCAGTGGTATGAGTTTTGGCTACACCTTC
.,TRBJ2-7,15,TRBV5-1,TRBD1,CASRLAGGGSYEQYF,TGCGCCAGCAGATTGGCAGGGGGTGGCTCCTACGAGCAGTACTTC
.,TRBJ2-1,16,TRBV7-9,.,CASSSRGNRVSNEQFF,TGTGCCAGCAGCTCAAGGGGGAACAGGGTCAGCAATGAGCAGTTCTTC
.,TRBJ1-3,14,TRBV9,TRBD1,CASHPTGGGNTIYF,TGTGCCAGCCACCCCACAGGGGGCGGAAACACCATATATTTT
.,TRBJ1-1,14,TRBV4-3,.,CASSQGGGNTEAFF,TGCGCCAGCAGCCAAGGCGGAGGGAACACTGAAGCTTTCTTT
.,TRBJ2-7,13,TRBV27,.,CASSLGRYYEQYF,TGTGCCAGCAGTTTAGGGCGGTACTACGAGCAGTACTTC
.,TRBJ2-3,15,TRBV7-9,.,CASSLVGPSTDTQYF,TGTGCCAGCAGCTTAGTCGGGCCTAGCACAGATACGCAGTATTTT
.,TRBJ2-6,14,TRBV6-1,.,CASSSGSGANVLTF,TGTGCCAGCAGTTCCGGTTCGGGGGCCAACGTCCTGACTTTC
.,TRBJ1-1,12,TRBV5-1,.,CASSLGFHEAFF,TGCGCCAGCAGCTTGGGCTTTCATGAAGCTTTCTTT
.,TRBJ1-6,14,TRBV30,TRBD1,CAWSGGQVDSPLHF,TGTGCCTGGAGTGGGGGACAGGTGGATTCACCCCTCCACTTT
.,TRBJ2-3,16,TRBV30,.,CAWCWSAIPSTDTQYF,TGTGCCTGGTGCTGGTCCGCGATACCAAGCACAGATACGCAGTATTTT
.,TRBJ2-7,14,TRBV29-1,TRBD1,CSVGNRQGRDEQYF,TGCAGTGTTGGTAATCGACAGGGTAGGGACGAGCAGTACTTC
.,TRBJ2-3,13,TRBV30,.,CAWRGKSTDTQYF,TGTGCCTGGAGGGGGAAGAGCACAGATACGCAGTATTTT
.,TRBJ2-1,18,TRBV11-2,.,CASNPSGSRRAGGDEQFF,TGTGCCAGCAATCCCTCGGGGAGCAGGCGGGCAGGTGGGGATGAGCAGTTCTTC
.,TRBJ2-1,12,TRBV9,TRBD1,CASSRPGQGAFF,TGTGCCAGCAGCAGACCCGGACAGGGGGCGTTCTTC
.,TRBJ2-3,13,TRBV5-5,.,CASSSGLLDTQYF,TGTGCCAGCAGCTCGGGGTTGTTGGATACGCAGTATTTT
.,TRBJ2-5,16,TRBV4-1,.,CASSQPVARSPETQYF,TGCGCCAGCAGCCAACCGGTCGCTAGGTCCCCGGAGACCCAGTACTTC
few,TRBJ2-7,11,TRBV20-1,.,CRPSNRVEQYF,TGCAGGCCCTCGAACAGGGTCGAGCAGTACTTC
.,TRBJ2-7,12,TRBV29-1,.,CSVVEFGVEQYF,TGCAGCGTTGTGGAGTTCGGGGTCGAGCAGTACTTC
.,TRBJ2-5,11,TRBV7-9,.,CASSWGETQYF,TGTGCCAGCAGCTGGGGGGAGACCCAGTACTTC
few,TRBJ1-6,15,TRBV4-3,.,CASSQAAGSVSPLHF,TGCGCCAGCAGCCAAGCAGCAGGGTCTGTTTCACCCCTCCACTTT
.,TRBJ1-1,14,TRBV4-2,.,CASSQVGANTEAFF,TGTGCCAGCAGCCAAGTTGGAGCGAACACTGAAGCTTTCTTT
few,TRBJ1-2,13,TRBV2,TRBD1,CASTIGSGGGYTF,TGTGCCAGCACCATTGGATCAGGGGGCGGCTACACCTTC
.,TRBJ2-7,16,TRBV5-1,.,CASSLVPRQGSNEQYF,TGCGCCAGCAGCTTGGTCCCAAGGCAGGGTTCGAACGAGCAGTACTTC
.,TRBJ1-5,11,TRBV30,.,CAWSEGWGQHF,TGTGCCTGGAGTGAGGGCTGGGGACAGCATTTT
.,TRBJ2-3,15,TRBV9,.,CASSVVGWGTDTQYF,TGTGCCAGCAGCGTAGTCGGCTGGGGCACAGATACGCAGTATTTT
.,TRBJ2-4,17,TRBV30,.,CAWSAGREAYLKNIQYF,TGTGCCTGGAGCGCAGGCCGGGAAGCCTACCTAAAAAACATTCAGTACTTC
.,TRBJ1-1,14,TRBV7-2,.,CASSLGQLNTEAFF,TGTGCCAGCAGCTTAGGACAGCTAAACACTGAAGCTTTCTTT
.,TRBJ2-7,13,TRBV30,.,CAWGRDNSYEQYF,TGTGCCTGGGGCCGGGATAACTCCTACGAGCAGTACTTC